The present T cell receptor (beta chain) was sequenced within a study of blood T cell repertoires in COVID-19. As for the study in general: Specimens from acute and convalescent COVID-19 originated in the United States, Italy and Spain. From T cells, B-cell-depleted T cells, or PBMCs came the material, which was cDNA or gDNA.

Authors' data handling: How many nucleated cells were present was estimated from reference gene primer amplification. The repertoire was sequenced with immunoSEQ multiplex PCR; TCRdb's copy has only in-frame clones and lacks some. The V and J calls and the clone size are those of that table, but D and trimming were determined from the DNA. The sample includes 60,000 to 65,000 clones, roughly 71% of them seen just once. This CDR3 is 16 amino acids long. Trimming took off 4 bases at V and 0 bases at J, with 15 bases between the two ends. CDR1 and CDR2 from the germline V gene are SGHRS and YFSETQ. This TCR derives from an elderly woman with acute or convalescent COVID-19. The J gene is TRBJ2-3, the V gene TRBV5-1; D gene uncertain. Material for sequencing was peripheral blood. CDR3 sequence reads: CASSVTRRASTDTQYF. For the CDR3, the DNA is TGCGCCAGCAGCGTCACTCGTCGCGCTAGCACAGATACGCAGTATTTT.